In its sample, the clone carrying this T cell receptor (beta chain) was seen many times. Found in a library prepared for alpha chains, this beta chain is an off-target read, and its abundance has little meaning. The length of the CDR3 is 18 residues. With 6 bases clipped from V and 3 bases from J, the junction kept 16 bases outside the gene matches. These data come from a study of spatial heterogeneity in lung cancer. Study-wide background: More beta-chain than alpha-chain sequences were consistently detected.

Documented time point: sample taken at primary tumor resection. Whole RNA obtained from tumor, nontumor lung or frozen PBMC underwent sequencing without sorting. Each CDR3 protein gets one entry after TCRdb re-called the 5' RACE reads with MiXCR. The sample comprises more than 10,000 distinct CDR3 sequences, more than 4.5% of which are singletons, and roughly 35% rests with the top ten. This chain joins TRBV12-3 or TRBV12-4 and TRBJ1-3, with 8 bases identical to TRBD1. This clonotype was sampled from a human donor with early-stage non-small cell lung cancer. This sample comprised lung tumor tissue, obtained at surgery. CDR3: CASRSYTGQGSRGNTIYF. DNA for the CDR3: TGTGCCAGCAGATCATACACCGGACAGGGTAGTCGTGGAAACACCATATATTTT.